The 21 T cell receptor beta chains listed next were all sequenced from one sample in a study of blood T cell repertoires in COVID-19. The assay was immunoSEQ multiplex PCR, and TCRdb's table has in-frame clones only and misses some. The sample consists of about 250,000 clones, 80% to 85% of them appearing once. Material for sequencing was PBMCs or T cells enriched from blood (not recorded which). Receptor source: a man aged 35 to 55 who had been exposed to COVID-19.

The J gene is TRBJ2-7, the V gene TRBV10-1; 7 nucleotides agree with TRBD1. CDR1 and CDR2 from the germline V gene are WNHNN and SYGVQD (reference sequence). The CDR3 extends over 13 amino acids. The V segment lost 7 bases and the J segment 2 bases; nucleotides outside the gene matches: 5. The CDR3 protein is CASMGTETYEQYF. The CDR3 nucleotides are TGCGCCAGCATGGGGACAGAAACCTACGAGCAGTACTTC.

The V call is TRBV3-1 (or the pseudogene TRBV3-2), the J call TRBJ1-2; no definite D call. The V end was cut by 4 bases, the J end by 4 bases, with 16 bases between. Looked up from germline, CDR1 is LGHDT and CDR2 is YNNKEL (reference sequence). The CDR3 contains 15 residues. CDR3 DNA: TGTGCCAGCAGCCCTGGAGGCAGGCGGCTCTATGGCTACACCTTC. This sequence encodes CASSPGGRRLYGYTF.

V and J are TRBV9 and TRBJ1-1, with a tentative D call TRBD1 (5 bases). The germline V gene has CDR1 SGDLS and CDR2 YYNGEE. The CDR3 runs 16 residues. V dropped 0 bases and J dropped 3 bases, with 15 bases sitting between them. The CDR3, as DNA: TGTGCCAGCAGCGTAGTGATGGGGGGTCGAGACACTGAAGCTTTCTTT. Translated: CASSVVMGGRDTEAFF.

The chain couples TRBV5-4 to TRBJ2-4; D is possibly TRBD2 (5 bases). V lost 5 bases to trimming and J lost 6 bases, with 15 bases between them. CDR1 and CDR2 from the germline V gene are SGHNT and YYREEE (reference sequence). The CDR3 is made up of 14 amino acids. The CDR3 sequence is CASSRPLLANIQYF. CDR3 bases: TGTGCCAGCAGTCGCCCACTCCTAGCAAACATTCAGTACTTC.

V is TRBV13 and J is TRBJ1-1, with a tentative D call TRBD1 (5 bases). Trimming stripped 5 bases from V and 11 bases from J, with 12 bases between. This CDR3 is built from 11 residues. The germline V gene has CDR1 PRHDT and CDR2 FYEKMQ (reference sequence). CDR3 amino acids: CASSDQGEAFF. DNA of the CDR3: TGTGCCAGCAGCGACCAGGGTGAGGCTTTCTTT. The full variable domain, rest sourced from reference TRBV13 and TRBJ1-1, is AAGVIQSPRHLIKEKRETATLKCYPIPRHDTVYWYQQGPGQDPQFLISFYEKMQSDKGSIPDRFSAQQFSDYHSELNMSSLELGDSALYFCASSDQGEAFFGQGTRLTVV.

This chain uses TRBV3-1 (or the pseudogene TRBV3-2) with TRBJ2-7, with D perhaps TRBD2 (6 bases). With 1 base removed from V and 3 bases from J, the gap between germline ends came to 25 bases. CDR3 length: 19 residues. The germline V gene has CDR1 LGHDT and CDR2 YNNKEL (reference sequence). The CDR3 here is CASSQVVLAGVSGYYEQYF. The CDR3 DNA reads TGTGCCAGCAGCCAAGTCGTTTTGGCAGGCGTTAGCGGATACTACGAGCAGTACTTC.

Concerning this clone itself: This specimen includes other DNA sequences encoding the same CDR3. The chain has TRBV5-1 and TRBJ1-1, with D possibly TRBD1 on 6 matching bases. From germline, CDR1 is SGHRS and CDR2 YFSETQ. V was clipped by 2 bases and J by 1 base, with 6 bases between them. The CDR3 has 13 amino acids. The CDR3 nucleotides are TGCGCCAGCAGCTTAGGGGGGAACACTGAAGCTTTCTTT. As protein: CASSLGGNTEAFF.

CDR3 loop: CASSADRAAYNEQFF. The CDR3 region has the DNA TGTGCCAGCAGCGCCGACAGGGCGGCCTACAATGAGCAGTTCTTC. This rearrangement joins TRBV9 to TRBJ2-1; 7 bases map to TRBD1. Germline V gives CDR1 SGDLS, CDR2 YYNGEE. The CDR3 contains 15 residues. With V trimmed by 3 bases and J by 2 bases, 5 bases remained unmatched. Drawing the rest from reference TRBV9 and TRBJ2-1, the complete variable domain is DSGVTQTPKHLITATGQRVTLRCSPRSGDLSVYWYQQSLDQGLQFLIQYYNGEERAKGNILERFSAQQFPDLHSELNLSSLELGDSALYFCASSADRAAYNEQFFGPGTRLTVL.

The chain employs TRBV2 and TRBJ2-7; D is uncertain. The germline gives CDR1 SNHLY, CDR2 FYNNEI. Trimming removed 2 bases at V and 6 bases at J, with 20 bases between. The CDR3 spans 16 residues. CDR3 sequence reads: CASSEQAGRQSGEQYF. The CDR3 nucleotides read TGTGCCAGCAGTGAACAAGCTGGTAGGCAGTCGGGCGAGCAGTACTTC.

The chain uses TRBV19 and TRBJ2-7, with a tentative D call TRBD2 (7 bases). The germline V gene encodes CDR1 LNHDA and CDR2 SQIVND (reference sequence). Trimming removed 1 base from V and 2 bases from J, with 15 bases in between. The CDR3 contains 16 residues. Written as DNA, the CDR3 is TGTGCCAGTAGTATAGTGTTAGGGGGAGGGCCCTACGAGCAGTACTTC. Translating gives CASSIVLGGGPYEQYF. Full variable domain (outside the CDR3, taken from reference TRBV19 and TRBJ2-7): DGGITQSPKYLFRKEGQNVTLSCEQNLNHDAMYWYRQDPGQGLRLIYYSQIVNDFQKGDIAEGYSVSREKKESFPLTVTSAQKNPTAFYLCASSIVLGGGPYEQYFGPGTRLTVT.

The CDR3 sequence is CASSQFPGEGTQYF. As DNA, the CDR3 is TGTGCCAGCAGCCAATTCCCGGGCGAGGGGACCCAGTACTTC. J is TRBJ2-5 and V is TRBV3-1 (or the pseudogene TRBV3-2); TRBD2 is a possible D gene (5 bases). The CDR3 runs to 14 residues. Trimming shortened V by 2 bases and J by 7 bases, and 14 bases separated the two germline ends. Germline V gene sequence: CDR1 LGHDT, CDR2 YNNKEL (reference sequence).

The rearrangement links TRBV7-9 to TRBJ1-2; TRBD1 matches 9 bases. V gave up 7 bases and J gave up 8 bases; unmatched junction bases: 5. The germline V gene encodes CDR1 SEHNR and CDR2 FQNEAQ (reference sequence). This CDR3 has 12 residues. The CDR3 DNA follows: TGTGCCAGCAACCGGGACAGGGACGGCTACACCTTC. This encodes CASNRDRDGYTF. The full variable domain, its missing parts supplied by reference TRBV7-9 and TRBJ1-2, is DTGVSQNPRHKITKRGQNVTFRCDPISEHNRLYWYRQTLGQGPEFLTYFQNEAQLEKSRLLSDRFSAERPKGSFSTLEIQRTEQGDSAMYLCASNRDRDGYTFGSGTRLTVV.

This clone was recorded once. The chain couples TRBV10-3 to TRBJ2-3, with D perhaps TRBD2 (5 bases). The CDR3 contains 17 residues. The V end lost 8 bases, the J end lost 1 base, and 22 bases lay between the germline ends. The germline V gene has CDR1 ENHRY and CDR2 SYGVKD. The CDR3 loop is CAIGSVLTLGGTDTQYF. CDR3 bases: TGTGCCATCGGCTCGGTCCTTACTTTGGGAGGCACAGATACGCAGTATTTT.

This chain connects TRBV7-2 to TRBJ1-2; D may be TRBD1 (6 bases). The germline CDR1 and CDR2 sequences are SGHTA and FQGNSA. Trimming removed 3 bases at V and 11 bases at J, with 16 bases between. The CDR3 is made up of 13 amino acids. CDR3 protein: CASSFSGALGYTF. The CDR3 DNA reads as TGTGCCAGCAGCTTCTCAGGGGCGCTGGGATACACCTTC. The full variable domain, its missing parts supplied by reference TRBV7-2 and TRBJ1-2, is GAGVSQSPSNKVTEKGKDVELRCDPISGHTALYWYRQSLGQGLEFLIYFQGNSAPDKSGLPSDRFSAERTGGSVSTLTIQRTQQEDSAVYLCASSFSGALGYTFGSGTRLTVV.

V gene TRBV7-9 combines with J gene TRBJ1-4; D perhaps matches TRBD1 (6 bases). The CDR3 is 17 residues long. With 5 bases removed from V and 5 bases from J, the gap between germline ends came to 21 bases. CDR1 SEHNR and CDR2 FQNEAQ come from the germline V gene (reference sequence). The chain's CDR3 is CASSQKQGWGTNEKLFF. The DNA of the CDR3 is TGTGCCAGCAGCCAAAAACAGGGTTGGGGGACAAATGAAAAACTGTTTTTT.

This clone has a handful of counts. The chain has TRBV11-2 and TRBJ2-3, with a weak D call TRBD2 (6 bases). CDR1 is SGHAT and CDR2 is FQNNGV in the germline V gene. V was shortened by 3 bases and J by 1 base, with 8 bases between the two germline ends. This CDR3 is 14 amino acids long. CDR3 loop: CASSLTGGTDTQYF. The CDR3 DNA follows: TGTGCCAGCAGCTTGACGGGGGGCACAGATACGCAGTATTTT.

The chain is built from TRBV7-8 and TRBJ2-1; D is unresolved. Germline CDR1 SGHVS, CDR2 FQNEAQ. V shed 0 bases and J shed 5 bases, with 11 bases lying between them. The CDR3 sequence is 15 residues long. The CDR3 spells CASSLAASRNNEQFF. Written as DNA, the CDR3 is TGTGCCAGCAGCTTAGCGGCTTCTCGTAACAATGAGCAGTTCTTC.

The chain combines TRBV5-5 with TRBJ2-7; 7 nucleotides align to TRBD1. The CDR3 spans 16 residues. V was pared by 5 bases and J by 0 bases, with 11 bases of the junction left unmatched. Germline CDR1 is SGHKS and CDR2 is YYEKEE (reference sequence). The CDR3 region is CASRSEAGTDSYEQYF. DNA of the CDR3: TGTGCCAGCAGATCCGAAGCCGGGACAGACTCCTACGAGCAGTACTTC.

The rearrangement links TRBV19 to TRBJ2-1; 13 nucleotides line up with TRBD2. The CDR3 spans 16 residues. The germline V gene encodes CDR1 LNHDA and CDR2 SQIVND (reference sequence). Unmatched junction bases numbered 3, after V lost 4 bases and J lost 3 bases. The CDR3 region has the DNA TGTGCCAGTAGTAGACTAGCGGGAGGTCTCTACAATGAGCAGTTCTTC. Translated: CASSRLAGGLYNEQFF. The variable domain in full, completed from reference TRBV19 and TRBJ2-1, reads DGGITQSPKYLFRKEGQNVTLSCEQNLNHDAMYWYRQDPGQGLRLIYYSQIVNDFQKGDIAEGYSVSREKKESFPLTVTSAQKNPTAFYLCASSRLAGGLYNEQFFGPGTRLTVL.

The chain joins TRBV12-3 or TRBV12-4 to TRBJ2-7; 7 bases agree with TRBD2. The CDR3 runs 13 residues. J lost 2 bases, V lost 8 bases, and 6 bases had no gene match. CDR3 in amino acids: CASSTGLPYEQYF. The CDR3 nucleotides read TGTGCCAGCTCGACGGGACTACCCTACGAGCAGTACTTC.

This clone was observed many times. V and J are TRBV19 and TRBJ1-6, with 9 bases fitting TRBD1. This CDR3 contains 14 residues. CDR1 is LNHDA, CDR2 SQIVND, per germline (reference sequence). With V trimmed by 9 bases and J by 8 bases, 8 bases remained unmatched. The DNA for the CDR3 is TGTGCCAGCAGAGGACAGGGGTCTGATTCACCCCTCCACTTT. Encoded protein: CASRGQGSDSPLHF. The complete variable domain, with remaining parts taken from reference TRBV19 and TRBJ1-6, reads DGGITQSPKYLFRKEGQNVTLSCEQNLNHDAMYWYRQDPGQGLRLIYYSQIVNDFQKGDIAEGYSVSREKKESFPLTVTSAQKNPTAFYLCASRGQGSDSPLHFGNGTRLTVT.